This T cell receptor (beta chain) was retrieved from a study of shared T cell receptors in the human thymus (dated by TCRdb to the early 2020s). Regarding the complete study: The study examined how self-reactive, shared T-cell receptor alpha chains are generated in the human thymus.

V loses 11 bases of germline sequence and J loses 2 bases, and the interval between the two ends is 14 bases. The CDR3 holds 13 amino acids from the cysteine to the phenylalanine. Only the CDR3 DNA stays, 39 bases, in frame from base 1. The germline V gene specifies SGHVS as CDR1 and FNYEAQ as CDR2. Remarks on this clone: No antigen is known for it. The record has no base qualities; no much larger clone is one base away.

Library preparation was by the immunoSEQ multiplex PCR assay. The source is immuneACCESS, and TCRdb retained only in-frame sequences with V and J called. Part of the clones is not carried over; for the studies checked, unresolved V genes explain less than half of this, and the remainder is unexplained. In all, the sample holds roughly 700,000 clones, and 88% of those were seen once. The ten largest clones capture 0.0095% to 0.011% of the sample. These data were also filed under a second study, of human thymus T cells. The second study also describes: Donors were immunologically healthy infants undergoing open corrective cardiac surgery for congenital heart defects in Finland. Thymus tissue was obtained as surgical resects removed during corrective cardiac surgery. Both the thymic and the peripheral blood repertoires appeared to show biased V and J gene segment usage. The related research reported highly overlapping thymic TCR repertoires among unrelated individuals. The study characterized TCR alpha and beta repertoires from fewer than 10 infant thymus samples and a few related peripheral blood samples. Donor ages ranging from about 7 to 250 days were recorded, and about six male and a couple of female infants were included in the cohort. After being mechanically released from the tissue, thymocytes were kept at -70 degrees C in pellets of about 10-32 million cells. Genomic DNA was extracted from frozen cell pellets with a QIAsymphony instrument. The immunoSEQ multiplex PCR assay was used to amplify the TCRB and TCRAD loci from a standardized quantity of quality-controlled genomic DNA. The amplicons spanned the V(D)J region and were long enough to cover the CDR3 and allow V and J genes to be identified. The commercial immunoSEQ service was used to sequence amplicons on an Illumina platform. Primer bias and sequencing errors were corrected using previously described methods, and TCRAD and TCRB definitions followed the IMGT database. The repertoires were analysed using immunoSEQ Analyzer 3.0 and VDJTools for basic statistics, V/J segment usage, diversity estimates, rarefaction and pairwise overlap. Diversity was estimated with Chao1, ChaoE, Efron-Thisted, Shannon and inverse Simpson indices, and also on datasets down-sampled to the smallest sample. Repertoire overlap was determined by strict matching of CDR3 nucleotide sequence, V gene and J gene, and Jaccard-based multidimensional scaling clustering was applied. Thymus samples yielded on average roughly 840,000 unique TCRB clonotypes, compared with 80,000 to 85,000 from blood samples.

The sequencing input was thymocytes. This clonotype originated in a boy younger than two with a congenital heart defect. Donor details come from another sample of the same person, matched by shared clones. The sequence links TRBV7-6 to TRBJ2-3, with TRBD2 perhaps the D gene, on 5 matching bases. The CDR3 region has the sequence CASSAGNTDTQYF. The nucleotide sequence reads TGTGCCTCGTCGGCCGGGAACACAGATACGCAGTATTTT.